This entry is about one T cell receptor (beta chain). This clone's antigen is unknown. No much larger clone is present one base from it, and per-base qualities are unavailable. The sample comes from a study of blood T cell repertoires in COVID-19 (dated by TCRdb to 2020 to 2022). Regarding the research as a whole: Samples covering the acute and convalescent phases of COVID-19 were provided by collaborators in the United States, Italy and Spain. The material from the prospective study consisted of cDNA or gDNA derived from T cells, B-cell-depleted T cells, or PBMCs. The repertoires were made available in a free public database intended to serve as a resource for research on the immune response to SARS-CoV-2. Samples came from the ongoing ImmuneRACE study (first 160 participants) plus 1,254 subjects from 6 global collaborators. Where HLA class I and class II types were available, the types were taken from metadata supplied by the sample provider, not from assay-based typing. The sample metadata nearly always contained a de-identified subject ID, COVID-19 status, age in years and sex. The dataset comprised deeply sampled blood TCRbeta repertoires from subjects exposed to, actively infected with, or recovered from COVID-19. Overall study outcomes, separate from this receptor: How much clinical and demographic metadata was included differed by source and by participant, and the metadata was provided uncurated.

TCRbeta CDR3 regions were amplified from genomic DNA by means of the immunoSEQ Assay, a bias-controlled multiplex PCR. On the study's bioinformatics: Within the assay, amplification of reference gene primers was used to estimate how many nucleated cells each sample contained. To quantify the absolute abundance of each unique TCRbeta CDR3 rearrangement, sequence reads were collapsed and filtered. For each sample, productive Simpson clonality was calculated by taking the square root of Simpson's diversity index across productive rearrangements. Entries here come from immuneACCESS through TCRdb and include only in-frame sequences with V and J called. Some clones fail to appear in such tables; in the studies checked, an unresolved V gene covers under half of the shortfall, and the cause of the remainder is unknown. That table furnishes V, J and clone size, whereas the DNA furnished D and trimming. A total of about 140,000 clones appear in this sample, 87% of them only once. 5% of the sample rests with the top ten.

Collaborating institutions collected whole blood in K2EDTA tubes following their own protocols. For TCRbeta analysis, collaborators shipped samples as frozen whole blood, isolated PBMCs, or DNA extracted from either of those sample types. V was cut back by 3 bases and J by 0 bases, leaving a gap of 3 bases between them. Via the germline V gene, CDR1 is ENHRY and CDR2 SYGVKD. The CDR3 goes from the cysteine to the phenylalanine over 14 residues. Only CDR3 DNA is held: 42 bases, read in frame from base 1. The rearranged segments are TRBV10-3 and TRBJ1-6, with an unclear D gene assignment. The sample comprised peripheral blood. The TCR originated in a human donor in a cohort sampled during active COVID-19. CDR3 loop: CAISDSSYNSPLHF. In nucleotides, the sequence is TGTGCCATCAGTGACAGCTCCTATAATTCACCCCTCCACTTT.